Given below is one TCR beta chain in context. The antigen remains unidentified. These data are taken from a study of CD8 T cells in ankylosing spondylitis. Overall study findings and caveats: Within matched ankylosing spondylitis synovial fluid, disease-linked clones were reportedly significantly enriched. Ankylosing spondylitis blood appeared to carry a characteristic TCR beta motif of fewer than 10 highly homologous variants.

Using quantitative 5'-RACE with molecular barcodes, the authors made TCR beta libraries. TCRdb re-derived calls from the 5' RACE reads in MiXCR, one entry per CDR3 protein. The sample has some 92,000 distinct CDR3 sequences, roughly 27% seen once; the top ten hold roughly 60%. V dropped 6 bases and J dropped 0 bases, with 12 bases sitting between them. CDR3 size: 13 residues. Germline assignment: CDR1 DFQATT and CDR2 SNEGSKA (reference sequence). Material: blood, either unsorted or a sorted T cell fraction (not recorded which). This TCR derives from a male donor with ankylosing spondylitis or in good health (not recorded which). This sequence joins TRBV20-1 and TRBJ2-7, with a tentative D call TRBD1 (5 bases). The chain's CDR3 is CSARPRVSYEQYV. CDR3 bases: TGCAGTGCCAGACCCAGGGTCTCCTACGAGCAGTACGTC.